What follows are 30 T cell receptor beta chains derived from one specimen sequenced in a study of blood T cell repertoires in COVID-19. Clones were read by immunoSEQ multiplex PCR, and TCRdb kept only the in-frame ones, dropping some. Here the sample spans more than 150,000 clones, over 80% being singletons. The material sequenced was peripheral blood. These receptors were collected from a woman aged 55-69 years with acute or convalescent COVID-19.

CDR3: CASSQGQNNEQFF. The CDR3 DNA reads TGTGCCAGCAGCCAGGGACAGAACAATGAGCAGTTCTTC. This sequence joins TRBV7-2 and TRBJ2-1, with TRBD1 matching over 7 bases. This CDR3 contains 13 residues. V lost 5 bases, J lost 5 bases, and 3 bases stayed unmatched. Germline CDR1 SGHTA, CDR2 FQGNSA.

The chain employs TRBV10-3 and TRBJ2-4, with a possible D match to TRBD1 (6 bases). V gave up 2 bases and J gave up 6 bases, with 14 bases separating them. Per the germline V gene, CDR1 is ENHRY and CDR2 is SYGVKD. CDR3 length equals 15 residues. CDR3 sequence (DNA): TGTGCCATCAGTGAGACCGGGACACCTATAAACATTCAGTACTTC. It specifies CAISETGTPINIQYF.

This chain uses TRBV12-3 or TRBV12-4 with TRBJ2-7; D ambiguous. The V gene lost 5 bases and the J gene lost 6 bases, with 11 bases spanning the gap. This CDR3 is built from 12 residues. The CDR3 DNA reads as TGTGCCAGCAGTCCGGGTCCCGGCGAGCAGTACTTC. Protein: CASSPGPGEQYF.

This clone was seen only a few times. This chain links TRBV19 with TRBJ1-4; maybe TRBD1 (6 bases). The V end lost 3 bases, the J end lost 3 bases, and 8 bases lay between the germline ends. The V gene's germline CDR1 is LNHDA and CDR2 SQIVND (reference sequence). The CDR3 length is 14 residues. The CDR3 is CASSMGAANEKLFF. The CDR3 DNA sequence: TGTGCCAGTAGTATGGGGGCGGCTAATGAAAAACTGTTTTTT.

The chain joins TRBV19 to TRBJ1-6; D may be TRBD1 (6 bases). Trimming shortened V by 7 bases and J by 7 bases, and 17 bases separated the two germline ends. The CDR3 is 15 residues long. Germline V gives CDR1 LNHDA, CDR2 SQIVND (reference sequence). As DNA, the CDR3 is TGTGCCAGTAACCCCGGACCTACAGGGAATTCACCCCTCCACTTT. Translation gives CASNPGPTGNSPLHF. Combining the CDR3 with reference TRBV19 and TRBJ1-6 gives the whole variable domain DGGITQSPKYLFRKEGQNVTLSCEQNLNHDAMYWYRQDPGQGLRLIYYSQIVNDFQKGDIAEGYSVSREKKESFPLTVTSAQKNPTAFYLCASNPGPTGNSPLHFGNGTRLTVT.

The CDR3 nucleotides are TGTGCCAGCAGCCGTCTCCGCGGGGGGGCGAACACCGGGGAGCTGTTTTTT. It is translated as CASSRLRGGANTGELFF. The chain uses TRBV7-6 and TRBJ2-2; TRBD2 agrees at 9 bases. J lost 0 bases, V lost 5 bases, and 7 bases had no gene match. CDR1 SGHVS and CDR2 FNYEAQ come from the germline V gene. The CDR3 is made up of 17 amino acids.

V usage is TRBV7-2 and J usage is TRBJ2-7; weak D call: TRBD1 (6 bases). CDR3 length equals 15 residues. Germline V gene lookup returns CDR1 SGHTA and CDR2 FQGNSA. The ends were cut back, 4 bases at V and 2 bases at J, with 15 bases in the middle. In nucleotides, the CDR3 is TGTGCCAGCAGCTCACCAGGGGTAGGTACCTACGAGCAGTACTTC. This gives the protein CASSSPGVGTYEQYF.

The gene calls are TRBV3-1 (or the pseudogene TRBV3-2) and TRBJ2-1; possible D gene TRBD2, 7 bases. V was pared by 7 bases and J by 7 bases, with 17 bases between. CDR1 LGHDT and CDR2 YNNKEL come from the germline V gene (reference sequence). The CDR3 is 14 residues long. DNA of the CDR3: TGTGCCAGCAAGGGAGGGGGGGCCCAAAATGAGCAGTTCTTC. Protein product: CASKGGGAQNEQFF.

A single count supports this clone. The chain is built from TRBV4-1 and TRBJ2-5; D may be TRBD2 (5 bases). Between the trimmed V and J ends, which lost 4 bases and 5 bases, there was a span of 11 bases. Per the germline V gene, CDR1 is MGHRA and CDR2 is YSYEKL. CDR3 length: 13 amino acids. Written as DNA, the CDR3 is TGCGCCAGCAGCCCCTTACTAGGGGAGACCCAGTACTTC. Protein sequence: CASSPLLGETQYF.

The V and J genes are TRBV7-8 and TRBJ2-3; 10 positions match TRBD2. The germline V gene encodes CDR1 SGHVS and CDR2 FQNEAQ. V lost 1 base, J lost 2 bases, and 18 bases stayed unmatched. The CDR3 totals 21 residues. The CDR3 DNA sequence: TGTGCCAGCAGCTTAGGTCTCGGGAAAGAAAGCCTAGCGGGGGTCACAGATACGCAGTATTTT. This translates into CASSLGLGKESLAGVTDTQYF.

This clone was counted between two and nine times. The chain is built from TRBV4-3 and TRBJ2-2; 9 positions match TRBD1. The junction had 2 bases not matched to a gene; V was cut back by 6 bases and J by 0 bases. CDR3 size: 15 residues. Germline CDR1 is LGHNA and CDR2 is YSLEER. CDR3 sequence: CASRRDRANTGELFF. The CDR3 nucleotides read TGCGCCAGCAGACGGGACAGGGCGAACACCGGGGAGCTGTTTTTT.

V usage is TRBV9 and J usage is TRBJ2-3; TRBD2 matches 13 bases. V lost 0 bases and J lost 0; bases outside the gene matches: 13. Germline values: CDR1 SGDLS, CDR2 YYNGEE. The CDR3 is made up of 21 amino acids. The CDR3 here is CASSVVPTGTSGASSTDTQYF. In DNA, the CDR3 is TGTGCCAGCAGCGTAGTTCCAACCGGGACTAGCGGGGCCTCTAGCACAGATACGCAGTATTTT. Full variable domain (rest looked up from reference TRBV9 and TRBJ2-3): DSGVTQTPKHLITATGQRVTLRCSPRSGDLSVYWYQQSLDQGLQFLIQYYNGEERAKGNILERFSAQQFPDLHSELNLSSLELGDSALYFCASSVVPTGTSGASSTDTQYFGPGTRLTVL.

The rearrangement links TRBV23-1 to TRBJ2-7; D might be TRBD2 (5 bases). TRBV23-1 is known as an ORF, though its function is uncertain. Deletions cut 7 bases from V and 0 bases from J, with 16 bases between. The CDR3 consists of 15 residues. The CDR3 coding sequence is TGCGCCAGCAACCGGACTCCCCACCTCTCCTACGAGCAGTACTTC. The encoded protein is CASNRTPHLSYEQYF.

The J gene is TRBJ2-1, the V gene TRBV11-1; D is possibly TRBD2 (7 bases). The CDR3 is 16 amino acids. V was pared by 1 base and J by 2 bases, with 12 bases between. Germline V gives CDR1 SGHAT, CDR2 FQDESV (reference sequence). CDR3 amino acids: CASSLVGGGTYNEQFF. The DNA of the CDR3 is TGTGCCAGCAGCTTAGTAGGCGGGGGCACCTACAATGAGCAGTTCTTC.

The chain employs TRBV5-4 and TRBJ2-1, with 8 bases lining up with TRBD1. The CDR3 totals 16 residues. Germline V gives CDR1 SGHNT, CDR2 YYREEE (reference sequence). V was clipped by 4 bases and J by 6 bases; unmatched bases: 12. The CDR3 loop is CASSLRGPMGGNEQFF. In nucleotides, the CDR3 is TGTGCCAGCAGCCTCAGGGGGCCCATGGGAGGCAATGAGCAGTTCTTC.

The rearrangement joins TRBV5-5 to TRBJ1-6; weak D call: TRBD1 (6 bases). Trimming left V 2 bases short and J 5 bases short, with 14 bases between. CDR3 length equals 16 residues. Germline values: CDR1 SGHKS, CDR2 YYEKEE (reference sequence). The CDR3 loop is CASSFRGSNNNSPLHF. For the CDR3, the DNA is TGTGCCAGCAGCTTCAGGGGCTCGAATAATAATTCACCCCTCCACTTT.

The chain has TRBV5-8 and TRBJ2-7; tentative D call: TRBD2 (7 bases). The germline gives CDR1 SGHTS, CDR2 YDEGEE. The CDR3 totals 16 residues. V dropped 4 bases and J dropped 0 bases, with 17 bases sitting between them. The CDR3 sequence: CASSRPRGAHSYEQYF. As DNA, the CDR3 is TGTGCCAGCAGCAGACCTCGGGGGGCCCACTCCTACGAGCAGTACTTC.

The chain has TRBV5-4 and TRBJ1-2; perhaps TRBD1 as D (5 bases). Trimming cost V 6 bases and J 4 bases, with 19 bases left between them. CDR1 SGHNT and CDR2 YYREEE come from the germline V gene (reference sequence). This CDR3 region has 15 residues. The CDR3 region is CASTRGGRSGYGYTF. As DNA, the CDR3 is TGTGCCAGCACCCGGGGGGGACGCTCAGGCTATGGCTACACCTTC.

The chain links TRBV27 to TRBJ2-7; no firm D call. The germline V gene has CDR1 MNHEY and CDR2 SMNVEV (reference sequence). This CDR3 region has 13 residues. V lost 0 bases and J 4 bases, leaving 7 bases between the germline ends. The chain's CDR3 is CASSLSQMYEQYF. CDR3 coding DNA: TGTGCCAGCAGTTTATCACAGATGTACGAGCAGTACTTC.

The rearrangement uses TRBV19 and TRBJ1-1; D is unclear. CDR1 is LNHDA, CDR2 SQIVND, per germline (reference sequence). Trimming pared 3 bases from V and 1 base from J, leaving 6 bases between. The CDR3 is 13 amino acids. The CDR3 spells CASSINWNTEAFF. The CDR3 region has the DNA TGTGCCAGTAGTATTAACTGGAACACTGAAGCTTTCTTT.

This clone occurred a few times. The gene calls are TRBV10-1 and TRBJ2-7, with 9 bases identical to TRBD1. CDR3 length: 14 amino acids. Germline CDR1 and CDR2: WNHNN and SYGVQD (reference sequence). The junction had 6 bases not matched to a gene; V was cut back by 4 bases and J by 5 bases. CDR3 loop: CASSGPGQGNEQYF. The CDR3, as DNA: TGCGCCAGCAGTGGACCGGGACAGGGAAACGAGCAGTACTTC.

This clone has only one observation. V is TRBV9 and J is TRBJ2-1, with TRBD2 as a possible D gene (5 bases). The CDR3 covers 13 residues. V was trimmed by 0 bases and J by 8 bases, leaving 9 bases between them. CDR1 is SGDLS, CDR2 YYNGEE, per germline. This CDR3 reads CASSVDNGDEQFF. CDR3 sequence (DNA): TGTGCCAGCAGCGTAGATAACGGGGATGAGCAGTTCTTC.

This clone was seen just once. V usage is TRBV9 and J usage is TRBJ2-5, with D perhaps matching TRBD2 (5 bases). This CDR3 spans 12 amino acids. Germline loops: CDR1 SGDLS, CDR2 YYNGEE. V was cut by 0 bases and J by 6 bases, with 6 bases left in between. The CDR3 loop reads CASSVGEQTQYF. Written as DNA, the CDR3 is TGTGCCAGCAGCGTAGGGGAGCAGACCCAGTACTTC.

This clone appeared a few times. The chain recombines TRBV19 with TRBJ2-3; 12 bases are shared with TRBD2. CDR1 is LNHDA, CDR2 SQIVND, per germline (reference sequence). The V segment lost 5 bases and the J segment 3 bases; nucleotides outside the gene matches: 15. The CDR3 consists of 19 residues. CDR3 residues: CASSSRTSGASQGTDTQYF. CDR3 nucleotide sequence: TGTGCCAGTAGTTCTCGGACTAGCGGGGCATCGCAGGGGACAGATACGCAGTATTTT.

This clone was detected only a few times. This chain uses TRBV19 with TRBJ1-5; 7 nucleotides line up with TRBD1. Germline CDR1 reads LNHDA; CDR2 reads SQIVND (reference sequence). V lost 3 bases and J lost 4; bases outside the gene matches: 6. There are 15 residues in the CDR3. The CDR3 protein is CASSIPPRGNQPQHF. The CDR3 region has the DNA TGTGCCAGTAGTATCCCCCCCAGGGGGAATCAGCCCCAGCATTTT.

The chain recombines TRBV28 with TRBJ1-2, with a possible D match to TRBD1 (6 bases). Per germline, CDR1 MDHEN and CDR2 SYDVKM. The CDR3 runs 16 residues. V dropped 3 bases and J dropped 0 bases, with 14 bases sitting between them. The CDR3 here is CASSLGPRTANYGYTF. In DNA form, the CDR3 reads TGTGCCAGCAGTTTGGGTCCAAGGACAGCTAACTATGGCTACACCTTC.

The J gene is TRBJ2-7, the V gene TRBV4-1; TRBD1 matches 7 bases. V lost 0 bases and J lost 2; bases outside the gene matches: 13. The germline V gene has CDR1 MGHRA and CDR2 YSYEKL. The CDR3 loop spans 18 amino acids. The CDR3: CASSQESHLGGAPYEQYF. For the CDR3, the DNA is TGCGCCAGCAGCCAAGAGTCCCACTTAGGGGGCGCCCCCTACGAGCAGTACTTC.

This sequence joins TRBV6-1 and TRBJ2-7; the match to TRBD1 covers 8 bases. V gave up 3 bases and J gave up 5 bases; unmatched junction bases: 6. CDR1 is MNHNS, CDR2 SASEGT, per germline. The CDR3 totals 14 residues. The CDR3 DNA reads as TGTGCCAGCAGTGAGCAGGGGGCAAGCGACGAGCAGTACTTC. It encodes CASSEQGASDEQYF.

The chain carries TRBV19 and TRBJ2-2; perhaps TRBD1 as D (6 bases). This CDR3 region has 15 residues. CDR1 is LNHDA and CDR2 is SQIVND in the germline V gene (reference sequence). Trimming removed 6 bases at V and 7 bases at J, with 18 bases between. The CDR3 DNA reads TGTGCCAGTAGAATTAATTCACAGGGCAGCGGGGAGCTGTTTTTT. Translating it yields CASRINSQGSGELFF.

The rearrangement links TRBV7-9 to TRBJ1-2; D is possibly TRBD1 (5 bases). Germline lookup yields CDR1 SEHNR and CDR2 FQNEAQ (reference sequence). CDR3 length: 15 residues. V was shortened by 4 bases and J by 6 bases, with 18 bases between the two germline ends. The CDR3 DNA follows: TGTGCCAGCAGCTCCCCAGGAGGGGATAGGAATGGCTACACCTTC. Translation gives CASSSPGGDRNGYTF.